This TCR beta chain was observed in a study of cytomegalovirus exposure and HLA in healthy donors. Study context: Researchers found that about four fifths of 350 to 500 genotyped donors fell within the Caucasian-associated ancestry cluster.

PCR amplification relied on 60 Vbeta primers (plus 13 Jbeta primers). Data came from immunoSEQ multiplex PCR; TCRdb stores just in-frame clones and leaves some out. The sample carries 95,000 to 130,000 clones, around two thirds recorded once. The CDR3 runs to 17 residues. The sample consisted of PBMCs. The chain recombines TRBV21-1 with TRBJ2-1; the table assigns TRBD2, which was not confirmed against the DNA. TRBV21-1 constitutes a pseudogene. This TCR derives from a woman between 40 and 50 years old in good health and CMV-seropositive. CDR3 sequence reads: CASSKGPPPISYNEQFF. The CDR3 nucleotides read TGTGCCAGCAGCAAAGGCCCCCCCCCAATTAGCTACAATGAGCAGTTCTTC.